This TCR beta chain was found in a study of a mutant IDH1 vaccine in newly diagnosed glioma. As for the study in general: Standard pretreatment was either radiotherapy, temozolomide, or, for most, radiochemotherapy with temozolomide.

This clone has ten or more counts. Its antigen is currently unknown. The time point denotes: week 47, end of study. Doses consisted of 300 ug of mutant IDH1 20-mer peptide each, paired with topical imiquimod. Patients underwent eight vaccinations, which took place in weeks 1, 3, 5, 7, 11, 15, 19 and 23. TCRdb's copy holds only in-frame clones and misses some; the assay was immunoSEQ multiplex PCR. The sample lists about 62,000 clones; roughly 80% were seen once. The CDR3 is made up of 15 amino acids. The junction had 8 bases not matched to a gene; V was cut back by 6 bases and J by 1 base. The germline gives CDR1 MNHEY, CDR2 SVGAGI.

This rearrangement joins TRBV6-5 to TRBJ1-1; 7 bases are a match to TRBD1. The sequenced sample was PBMCs, obtained from a glioma patient whose treatment included an IDH1 peptide vaccine. The sequence was collected from a man aged 30 to 39 with glioma. The CDR3 protein is CASRAGGMRNTEAFF. In nucleotides, the CDR3 is TGTGCCAGCAGGGCAGGGGGAATGAGGAACACTGAAGCTTTCTTT.